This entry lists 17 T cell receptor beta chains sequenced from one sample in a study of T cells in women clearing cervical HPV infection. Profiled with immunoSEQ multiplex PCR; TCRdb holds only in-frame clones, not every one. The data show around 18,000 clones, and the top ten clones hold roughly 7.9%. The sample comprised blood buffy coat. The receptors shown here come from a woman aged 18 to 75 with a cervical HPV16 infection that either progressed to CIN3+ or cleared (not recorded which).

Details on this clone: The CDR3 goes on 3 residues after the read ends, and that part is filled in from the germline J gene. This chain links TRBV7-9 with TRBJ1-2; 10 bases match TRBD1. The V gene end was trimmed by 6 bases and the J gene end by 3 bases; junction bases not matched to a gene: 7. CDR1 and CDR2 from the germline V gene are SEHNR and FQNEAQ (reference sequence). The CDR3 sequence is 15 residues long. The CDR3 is CASRDGTGVDYGYTF. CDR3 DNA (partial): TGTGCCAGCAGGGACGGGACAGGGGTAGACTATGGC.

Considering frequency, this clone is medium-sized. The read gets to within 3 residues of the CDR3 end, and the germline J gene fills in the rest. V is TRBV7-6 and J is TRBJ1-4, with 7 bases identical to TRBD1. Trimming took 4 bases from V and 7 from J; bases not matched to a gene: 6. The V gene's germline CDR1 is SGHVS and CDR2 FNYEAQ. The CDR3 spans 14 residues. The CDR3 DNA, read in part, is TGTGCCAGCAGCTACGACAGGGTTTCTGAAAAA. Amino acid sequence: CASSYDRVSEK. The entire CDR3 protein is CASSYDRVSEKLFF.

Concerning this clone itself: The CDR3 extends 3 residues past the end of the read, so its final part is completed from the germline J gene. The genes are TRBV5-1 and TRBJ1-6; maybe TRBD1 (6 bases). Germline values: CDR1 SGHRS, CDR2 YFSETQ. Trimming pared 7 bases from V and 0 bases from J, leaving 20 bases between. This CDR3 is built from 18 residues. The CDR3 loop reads CASSARGGAGSYNSPLHF. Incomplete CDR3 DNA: TGCGCCAGCTCAGCAAGGGGGGGGGCAGGCTCCTATAATTCACCC.

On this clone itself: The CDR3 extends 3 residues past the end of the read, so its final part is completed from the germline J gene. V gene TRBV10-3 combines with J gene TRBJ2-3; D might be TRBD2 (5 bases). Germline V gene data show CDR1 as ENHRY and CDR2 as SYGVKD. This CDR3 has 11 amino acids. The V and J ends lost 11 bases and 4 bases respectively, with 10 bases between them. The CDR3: CAALGADTQYF. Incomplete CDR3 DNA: TGTGCCGCCCTCGGGGCAGATACG.

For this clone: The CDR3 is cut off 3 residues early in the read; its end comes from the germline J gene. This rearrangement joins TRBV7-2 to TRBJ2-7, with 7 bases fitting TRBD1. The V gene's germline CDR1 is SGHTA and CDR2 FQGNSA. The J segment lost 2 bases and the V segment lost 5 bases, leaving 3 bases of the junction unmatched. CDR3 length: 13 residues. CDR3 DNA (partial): TGTGCCAGCAGCCAGGGGGTGGCCTACGAG. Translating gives CASSQGVAYE. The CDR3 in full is CASSQGVAYEQYF. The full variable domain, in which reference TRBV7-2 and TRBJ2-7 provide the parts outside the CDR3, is GAGVSQSPSNKVTEKGKDVELRCDPISGHTALYWYRQSLGQGLEFLIYFQGNSAPDKSGLPSDRFSAERTGGSVSTLTIQRTQQEDSAVYLCASSQGVAYEQYFGPGTRLTVT.

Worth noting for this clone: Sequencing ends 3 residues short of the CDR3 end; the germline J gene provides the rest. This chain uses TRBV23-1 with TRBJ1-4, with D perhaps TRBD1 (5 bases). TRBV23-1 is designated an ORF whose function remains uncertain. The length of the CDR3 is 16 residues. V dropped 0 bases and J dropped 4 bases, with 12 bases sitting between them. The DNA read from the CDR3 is TGCGCCAGCAGTCAATCGCGGGGGGAGTATAATGAAAAA. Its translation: CASSQSRGEYNEK. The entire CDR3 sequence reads CASSQSRGEYNEKLFF.

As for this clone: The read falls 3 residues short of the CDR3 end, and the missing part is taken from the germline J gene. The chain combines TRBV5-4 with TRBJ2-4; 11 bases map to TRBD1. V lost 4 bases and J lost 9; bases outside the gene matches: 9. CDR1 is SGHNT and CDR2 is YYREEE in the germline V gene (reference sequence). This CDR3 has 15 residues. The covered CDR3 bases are TGTGCCAGCAGCCTGACCGGACAGGGGGCTGGCATT. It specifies CASSLTGQGAGI. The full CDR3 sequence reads CASSLTGQGAGIQYF.

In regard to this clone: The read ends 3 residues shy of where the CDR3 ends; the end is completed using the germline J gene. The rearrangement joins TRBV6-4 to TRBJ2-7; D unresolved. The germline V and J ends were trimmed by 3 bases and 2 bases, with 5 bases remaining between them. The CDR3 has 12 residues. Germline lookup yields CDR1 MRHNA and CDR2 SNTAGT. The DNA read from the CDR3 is TGTGCCAGCAGTGAGGGCACCTACGAG. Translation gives CASSEGTYE. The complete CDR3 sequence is CASSEGTYEQYF.

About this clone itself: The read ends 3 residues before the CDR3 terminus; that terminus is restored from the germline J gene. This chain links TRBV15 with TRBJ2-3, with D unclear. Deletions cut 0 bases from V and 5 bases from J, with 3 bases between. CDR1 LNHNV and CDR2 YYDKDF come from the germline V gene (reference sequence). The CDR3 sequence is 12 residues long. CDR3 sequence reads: CATSRDIDTQYF. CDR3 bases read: TGTGCCACCAGCAGAGATATAGATACG.

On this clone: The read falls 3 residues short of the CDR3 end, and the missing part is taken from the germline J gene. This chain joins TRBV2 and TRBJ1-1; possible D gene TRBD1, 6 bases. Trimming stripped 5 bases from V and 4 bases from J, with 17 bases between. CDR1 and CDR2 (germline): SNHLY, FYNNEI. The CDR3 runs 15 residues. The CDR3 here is CASSLQGIAGTEAFF. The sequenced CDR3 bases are TGTGCCAGCAGTTTACAGGGTATAGCGGGCACTGAA.

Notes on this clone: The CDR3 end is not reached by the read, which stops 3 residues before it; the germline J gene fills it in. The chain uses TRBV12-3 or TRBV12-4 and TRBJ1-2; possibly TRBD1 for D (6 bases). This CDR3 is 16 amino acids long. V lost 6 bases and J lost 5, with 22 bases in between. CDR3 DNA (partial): TGTGCCAGCAGCCCTACCGTAGGGGGGGCTGCGTATGGC. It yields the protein CASSPTVGGAAYG. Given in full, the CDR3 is CASSPTVGGAAYGYTF.

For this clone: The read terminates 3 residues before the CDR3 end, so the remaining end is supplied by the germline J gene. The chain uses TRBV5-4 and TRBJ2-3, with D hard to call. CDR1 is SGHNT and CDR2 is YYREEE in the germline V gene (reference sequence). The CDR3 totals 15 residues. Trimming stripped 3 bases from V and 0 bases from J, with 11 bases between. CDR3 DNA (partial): TGTGCCAGCAGCTCCGGCCCGACTAGCACAGATACG. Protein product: CASSSGPTSTDT. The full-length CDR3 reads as CASSSGPTSTDTQYF.

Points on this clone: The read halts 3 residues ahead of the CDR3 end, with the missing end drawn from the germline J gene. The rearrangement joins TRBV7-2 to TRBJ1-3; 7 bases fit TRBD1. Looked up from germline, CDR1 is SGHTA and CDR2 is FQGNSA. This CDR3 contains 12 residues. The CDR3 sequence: CASSPDRVPIYF. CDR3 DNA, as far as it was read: TGTGCCAGCAGCCCAGACAGGGTCCCC.

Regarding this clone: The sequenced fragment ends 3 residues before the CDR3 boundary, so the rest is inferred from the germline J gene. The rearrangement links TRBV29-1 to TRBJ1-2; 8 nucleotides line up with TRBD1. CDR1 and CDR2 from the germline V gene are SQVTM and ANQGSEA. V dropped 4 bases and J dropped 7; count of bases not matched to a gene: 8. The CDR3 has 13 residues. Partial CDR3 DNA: TGCAGCGTTGGGGGCAGGGGGCGCAGTGGC. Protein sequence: CSVGGRGRSG. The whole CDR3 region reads CSVGGRGRSGYTF. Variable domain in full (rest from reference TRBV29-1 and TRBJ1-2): SAVISQKPSRDICQRGTSLTIQCQVDSQVTMMFWYRQQPGQSLTLIATANQGSEATYESGFVIDKFPISRPNLTFSTLTVSNMSPEDSSIYLCSVGGRGRSGYTFGSGTRLTVV.

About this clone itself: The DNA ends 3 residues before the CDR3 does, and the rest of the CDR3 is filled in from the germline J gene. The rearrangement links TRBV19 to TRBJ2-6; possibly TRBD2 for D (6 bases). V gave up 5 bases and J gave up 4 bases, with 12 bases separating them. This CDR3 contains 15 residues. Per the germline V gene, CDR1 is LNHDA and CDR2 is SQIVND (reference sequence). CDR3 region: CASSPRGGGANVLTF. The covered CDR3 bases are TGTGCCAGTAGTCCGCGGGGTGGCGGGGCCAACGTC.

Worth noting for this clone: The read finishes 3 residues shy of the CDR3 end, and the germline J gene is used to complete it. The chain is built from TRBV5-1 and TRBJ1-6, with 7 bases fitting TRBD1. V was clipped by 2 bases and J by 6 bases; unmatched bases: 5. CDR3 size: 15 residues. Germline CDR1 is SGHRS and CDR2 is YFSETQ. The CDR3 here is CASSFETGPNSPLHF. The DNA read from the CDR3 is TGCGCCAGCAGCTTCGAGACAGGGCCTAATTCACCC.

CDR3 in amino acids: CASGAGRETQYF. The sequenced part of the CDR3 DNA is TGTGCCAGTGGGGCAGGGCGGGAGACC. The chain recombines TRBV2 with TRBJ2-5, with D maybe TRBD1 (5 bases). The read stops 3 residues short of the end of the CDR3; the missing end is completed from the germline J gene. Germline CDR1 SNHLY, CDR2 FYNNEI. Deletions cut 9 bases from V and 5 bases from J, with 13 bases between. This CDR3 is built from 12 residues.